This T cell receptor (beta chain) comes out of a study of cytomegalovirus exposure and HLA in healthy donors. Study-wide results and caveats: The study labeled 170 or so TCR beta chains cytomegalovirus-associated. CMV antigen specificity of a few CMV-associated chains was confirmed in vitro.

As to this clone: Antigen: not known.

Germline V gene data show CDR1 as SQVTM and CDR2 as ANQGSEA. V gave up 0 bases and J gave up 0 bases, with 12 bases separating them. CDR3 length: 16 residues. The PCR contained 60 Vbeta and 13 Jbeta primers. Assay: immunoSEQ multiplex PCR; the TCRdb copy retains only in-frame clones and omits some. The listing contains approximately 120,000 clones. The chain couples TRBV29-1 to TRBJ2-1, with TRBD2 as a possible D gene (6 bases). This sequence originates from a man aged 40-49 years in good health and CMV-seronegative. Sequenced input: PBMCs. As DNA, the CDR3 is TGCAGCGTTGAAGATTCTCGGGAGAGCTCCTACAATGAGCAGTTCTTC. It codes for CSVEDSRESSYNEQFF.